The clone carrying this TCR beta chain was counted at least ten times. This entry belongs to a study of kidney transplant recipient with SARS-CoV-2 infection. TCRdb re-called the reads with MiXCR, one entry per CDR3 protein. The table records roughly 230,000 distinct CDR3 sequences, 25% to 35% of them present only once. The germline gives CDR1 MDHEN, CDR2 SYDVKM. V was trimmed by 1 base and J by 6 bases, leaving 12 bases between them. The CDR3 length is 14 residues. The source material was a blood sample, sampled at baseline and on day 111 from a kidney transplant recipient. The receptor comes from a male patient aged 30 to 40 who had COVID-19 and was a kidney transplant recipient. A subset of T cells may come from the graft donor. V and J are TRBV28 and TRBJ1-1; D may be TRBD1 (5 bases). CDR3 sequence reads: CASSLSPGIPEAFF. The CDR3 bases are TGTGCCAGCAGTTTATCTCCAGGGATCCCTGAAGCTTTCTTT.